One sample yielded the 10 T cell receptor beta chains listed below, sequenced in a study of shared clonotypes between healthy human individuals. Using immunoSEQ multiplex PCR, the repertoire was profiled, and TCRdb retains in-frame clones only, with some absent. The table has under 1,100,000 clones, about 75% seen once; the top ten hold approximately 1.5%. The sequenced sample was memory CD4+ T cells sorted from blood. The subset: CD45RA-negative fraction. Receptors originate from a young man in good health.

The V gene is TRBV5-5, the J gene TRBJ2-3; a possible D gene is TRBD1 (5 bases). V lost 4 bases and J lost 2, with 14 bases in between. The CDR3 is 15 residues long. In germline, CDR1 is SGHKS, CDR2 YYEKEE (reference sequence). The CDR3 nucleotides read TGTGCCAGCAGCCTATACCCCAGGGACACAGATACGCAGTATTTT. It is translated as CASSLYPRDTDTQYF.

The rearrangement joins TRBV7-9 to TRBJ2-5; 7 nucleotides match TRBD1. Looked up from germline, CDR1 is SEHNR and CDR2 is FQNEAQ (reference sequence). The CDR3 has 13 amino acids. V shed 4 bases and J 8 bases; nucleotides not matched to a gene: 7. CDR3 sequence: CASSSWTGGTQYF. In DNA, the CDR3 is TGTGCCAGCAGCTCCTGGACAGGCGGCACCCAGTACTTC.

V usage is TRBV10-3 and J usage is TRBJ1-1; D remains unclear. V was clipped by 3 bases and J by 1 base, with 9 bases between them. The CDR3 consists of 14 residues. Per the germline V gene, CDR1 is ENHRY and CDR2 is SYGVKD. The CDR3 sequence is CAISDLAENTEAFF. Written as DNA, the CDR3 is TGTGCCATCAGTGATCTCGCCGAGAACACTGAAGCTTTCTTT.

This clone appeared a single time. The chain couples TRBV5-1 to TRBJ2-5; TRBD2 is a possible D gene (6 bases). The CDR3 sequence is 16 residues long. V lost 0 bases to trimming and J lost 3 bases, with 15 bases between them. Germline CDR1 and CDR2: SGHRS and YFSETQ. Written as DNA, the CDR3 is TGCGCCAGCAGCTTGGTCTTCCTAGCGCCTAAAGAGACCCAGTACTTC. Its translation: CASSLVFLAPKETQYF.

The CDR3 is CASRTGLAGTDTQYF. The DNA for the CDR3 is TGTGCCAGCAGAACCGGACTAGCGGGCACAGATACGCAGTATTTT. The genes are TRBV6-5 and TRBJ2-3; 10 nucleotides agree with TRBD2. This CDR3 comprises 15 residues. J lost 1 base, V lost 6 bases, and 4 bases had no gene match. Germline values: CDR1 MNHEY, CDR2 SVGAGI.

The V gene is TRBV7-2, the J gene TRBJ1-5, with D tentatively TRBD1 (6 bases). The CDR3 has 15 amino acids. Trimming stripped 5 bases from V and 2 bases from J, with 13 bases between. Germline CDR1 reads SGHTA; CDR2 reads FQGNSA. CDR3 DNA sequence: TGTGCCAGCAGCGGCTCGTCAGGGGGCAATCAGCCCCAGCATTTT. Its translation: CASSGSSGGNQPQHF. Full variable domain (rest looked up from reference TRBV7-2 and TRBJ1-5): GAGVSQSPSNKVTEKGKDVELRCDPISGHTALYWYRQSLGQGLEFLIYFQGNSAPDKSGLPSDRFSAERTGGSVSTLTIQRTQQEDSAVYLCASSGSSGGNQPQHFGDGTRLSIL.

A single count supports this clone. CDR3 amino acids: CASTELAQETQYF. Written as DNA, the CDR3 is TGTGCCAGCACCGAACTAGCCCAAGAGACCCAGTACTTC. This sequence joins TRBV28 and TRBJ2-5; the D gene is possibly TRBD2 (6 bases). Deletions cut 7 bases from V and 1 base from J, with 10 bases between. Germline lookup yields CDR1 MDHEN and CDR2 SYDVKM. The CDR3 sequence is 13 residues long. Complete variable domain (other parts from reference TRBV28 and TRBJ2-5): DVKVTQSSRYLVKRTGEKVFLECVQDMDHENMFWYRQDPGLGLRLIYFSYDVKMKEKGDIPEGYSVSREKKERFSLILESASTNQTSMYLCASTELAQETQYFGPGTRLLVL.

The chain couples TRBV5-1 to TRBJ2-2, with TRBD1 matching over 11 bases. Germline V CDR1 and CDR2: SGHRS, YFSETQ. The CDR3 is 14 amino acids. J lost 7 bases, V lost 7 bases, and 6 bases had no gene match. The CDR3 DNA reads TGCGCCAGCTCGGGACAGGGGGTTATCGGGGAGCTGTTTTTT. It translates to CASSGQGVIGELFF.

V gene TRBV5-5 combines with J gene TRBJ1-1; D is uncertain. Germline-derived CDR1 and CDR2 are SGHKS and YYEKEE (reference sequence). Between the trimmed V and J ends, which lost 2 bases and 1 base, there was a span of 12 bases. The CDR3 loop spans 15 amino acids. CDR3 sequence reads: CASSFAFPGNTEAFF. Here the CDR3 DNA reads TGTGCCAGCAGCTTTGCCTTCCCGGGGAACACTGAAGCTTTCTTT. The full variable domain, completed using reference TRBV5-5 and TRBJ1-1, is DAGVTQSPTHLIKTRGQQVTLRCSPISGHKSVSWYQQVLGQGPQFIFQYYEKEERGRGNFPDRFSARQFPNYSSELNVNALLLGDSALYLCASSFAFPGNTEAFFGQGTRLTVV.

The gene calls are TRBV28 and TRBJ1-1; D remains ambiguous. V was clipped by 3 bases and J by 4 bases, with 12 bases between them. The V gene's germline CDR1 is MDHEN and CDR2 SYDVKM. The CDR3 contains 14 residues. The CDR3 DNA reads TGTGCCAGCAGTTTGGAGGGTAAGGCCACTGAAGCTTTCTTT. Translated: CASSLEGKATEAFF.